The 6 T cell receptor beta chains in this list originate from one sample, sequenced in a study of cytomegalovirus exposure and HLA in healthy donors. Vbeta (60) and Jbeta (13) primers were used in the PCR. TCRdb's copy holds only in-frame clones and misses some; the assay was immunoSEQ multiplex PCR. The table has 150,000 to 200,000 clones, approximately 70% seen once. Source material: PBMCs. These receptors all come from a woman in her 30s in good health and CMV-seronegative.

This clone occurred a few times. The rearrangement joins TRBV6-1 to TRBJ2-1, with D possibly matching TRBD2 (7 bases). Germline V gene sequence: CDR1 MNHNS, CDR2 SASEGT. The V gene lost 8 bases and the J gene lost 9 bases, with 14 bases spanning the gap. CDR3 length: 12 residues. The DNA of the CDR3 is TGTGCCAGCGCGCTCGGGGGGCGTGAGCAGTTCTTC. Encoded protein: CASALGGREQFF.

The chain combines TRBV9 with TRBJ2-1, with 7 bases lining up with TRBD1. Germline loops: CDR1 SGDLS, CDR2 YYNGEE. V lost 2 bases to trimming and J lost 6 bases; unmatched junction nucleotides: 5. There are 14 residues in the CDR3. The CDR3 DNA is TGTGCCAGCAGCGTTCAGGGGGTCACCAATGAGCAGTTCTTC. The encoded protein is CASSVQGVTNEQFF.

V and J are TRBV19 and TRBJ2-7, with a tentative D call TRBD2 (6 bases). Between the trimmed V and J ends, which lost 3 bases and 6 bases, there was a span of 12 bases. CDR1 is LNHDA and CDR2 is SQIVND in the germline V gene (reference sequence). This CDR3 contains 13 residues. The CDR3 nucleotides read TGTGCCAGTAGTATTCAGGAGGGAACCGAGCAGTACTTC. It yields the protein CASSIQEGTEQYF.

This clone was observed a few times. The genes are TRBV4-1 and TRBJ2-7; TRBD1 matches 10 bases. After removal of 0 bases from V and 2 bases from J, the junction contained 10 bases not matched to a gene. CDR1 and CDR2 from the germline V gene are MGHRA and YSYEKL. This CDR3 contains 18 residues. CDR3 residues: CASSQDYRDRGRPYEQYF. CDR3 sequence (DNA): TGCGCCAGCAGCCAAGATTATAGAGACAGGGGGCGTCCCTACGAGCAGTACTTC.

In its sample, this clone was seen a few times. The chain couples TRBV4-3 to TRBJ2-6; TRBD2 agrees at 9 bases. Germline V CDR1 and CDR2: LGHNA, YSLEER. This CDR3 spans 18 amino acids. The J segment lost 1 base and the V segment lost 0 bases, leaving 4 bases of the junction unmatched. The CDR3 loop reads CASSQDTSGLSGANVLTF. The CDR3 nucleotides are TGCGCCAGCAGCCAAGACACTAGCGGGCTTTCTGGGGCCAACGTCCTGACTTTC.

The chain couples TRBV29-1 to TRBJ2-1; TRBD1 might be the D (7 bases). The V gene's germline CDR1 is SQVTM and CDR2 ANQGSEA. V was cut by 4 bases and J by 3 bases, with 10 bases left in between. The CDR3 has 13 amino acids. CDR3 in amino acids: CSVARGVYNEQFF. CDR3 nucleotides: TGCAGCGTTGCCAGGGGGGTCTACAATGAGCAGTTCTTC.